Following are 26 T cell receptor beta chains from one sample sequenced in a study of blood T cell repertoires in COVID-19. Repertoires were generated with immunoSEQ multiplex PCR, while TCRdb's copy carries only in-frame clones and drops some. Here the sample spans a few hundred thousand clones, 80% to 90% being singletons. What was sequenced was PBMCs or T cells enriched from blood (not recorded which). These receptors came from a woman in her fifties or sixties who had been exposed to COVID-19.

V usage is TRBV5-1 and J usage is TRBJ1-3, with D unresolved. Germline V CDR1 and CDR2: SGHRS, YFSETQ. The CDR3 sequence is 16 residues long. The ends were cut back, 0 bases at V and 0 bases at J, with 10 bases in the middle. CDR3 nucleotide sequence: TGCGCCAGCAGCTTGGTCCAACAGAGCTCTGGAAACACCATATATTTT. Its translation: CASSLVQQSSGNTIYF.

The V gene is TRBV5-6, the J gene TRBJ2-2; possibly TRBD2 for D (5 bases). Per the germline V gene, CDR1 is SGHDT and CDR2 is YYEEEE. V dropped 0 bases and J dropped 6 bases, with 9 bases sitting between them. The CDR3 is 14 amino acids. The CDR3 sequence is CASSLVSGSGELFF. Here the CDR3 DNA reads TGTGCCAGCAGCTTGGTTTCGGGGTCCGGGGAGCTGTTTTTT.

This clone was detected only once. J is TRBJ1-2 and V is TRBV11-2; TRBD1 agrees at 10 bases. The CDR3 is made up of 15 amino acids. CDR1 is SGHAT, CDR2 FQNNGV, per germline. Losses at the gene ends were 5 bases for V and 6 bases for J; bases not matched to a gene: 9. The CDR3 here is CASSRRQGARDGYTF. In DNA, the CDR3 is TGTGCCAGCAGCCGAAGACAGGGGGCCCGGGATGGCTACACCTTC.

V usage is TRBV7-7 and J usage is TRBJ2-1; unclear D gene. This CDR3 spans 15 amino acids. Germline V CDR1 and CDR2: SSHAT, FNYEAQ (reference sequence). V lost 1 base, J lost 0 bases, and 7 bases lay in between. The CDR3, as DNA: TGTGCCAGCAGCTTAGACGGAGACTCCTACAATGAGCAGTTCTTC. Translating it yields CASSLDGDSYNEQFF.

This chain links TRBV29-1 with TRBJ2-5; no firm D call. Trimming stripped 8 bases from V and 5 bases from J, with 18 bases between. This CDR3 is 13 amino acids long. Germline assignment: CDR1 SQVTM and CDR2 ANQGSEA. CDR3 protein: CSIDVPPAETQYF. CDR3 nucleotides: TGCAGCATCGATGTCCCCCCCGCGGAGACCCAGTACTTC.

The chain uses TRBV6-1 and TRBJ1-2; D is perhaps TRBD1 (6 bases). This CDR3 is built from 13 residues. From germline, CDR1 is MNHNS and CDR2 SASEGT. Trimming cost V 1 base and J 5 bases, with 8 bases left between them. CDR3 bases: TGTGCCAGCAGTGAAGACAGGGCATATGGCTACACCTTC. Translated, it gives CASSEDRAYGYTF.

The CDR3 DNA follows: TGTGCCAGCAGCCGGGACAGCTACTACGAGCAGTACTTC. It codes for CASSRDSYYEQYF. The chain employs TRBV7-2 and TRBJ2-7, with 7 positions matching TRBD1. Germline V gene data show CDR1 as SGHTA and CDR2 as FQGNSA. The CDR3 is 13 residues long. V dropped 5 bases and J dropped 3; count of bases not matched to a gene: 4.

V usage is TRBV25-1 and J usage is TRBJ2-7, with TRBD1 matching over 7 bases. The length of the CDR3 is 15 residues. Looked up from germline, CDR1 is MGHDK and CDR2 is SYGVNS. V lost 2 bases to trimming and J lost 4 bases; unmatched junction nucleotides: 8. CDR3 DNA sequence: TGTGCCAGCAGTGAACCCGGGACAGCACCATACGAGCAGTACTTC. Encoded protein: CASSEPGTAPYEQYF.

This clone appeared once. The V call is TRBV13, the J call TRBJ1-4, with 7 bases lining up with TRBD1. The CDR3 loop spans 14 amino acids. Germline V gene data show CDR1 as PRHDT and CDR2 as FYEKMQ (reference sequence). The V and J ends lost 2 bases and 6 bases, in that order; junction bases with no gene match: 3. CDR3 sequence reads: CASSLRGLDEKLFF. Written as DNA, the CDR3 is TGTGCCAGCAGCTTAAGGGGGCTAGATGAAAAACTGTTTTTT. The complete variable domain, with remaining parts taken from reference TRBV13 and TRBJ1-4, reads AAGVIQSPRHLIKEKRETATLKCYPIPRHDTVYWYQQGPGQDPQFLISFYEKMQSDKGSIPDRFSAQQFSDYHSELNMSSLELGDSALYFCASSLRGLDEKLFFGSGTQLSVL.

The genes are TRBV3-1 (or the pseudogene TRBV3-2) and TRBJ1-2, with D maybe TRBD1 (5 bases). Germline assignment: CDR1 LGHDT and CDR2 YNNKEL (reference sequence). This CDR3 has 13 residues. V dropped 1 base and J dropped 8 bases, with 11 bases sitting between them. CDR3 sequence: CASSQAGGDGYTF. CDR3 DNA: TGTGCCAGCAGCCAAGCGGGGGGAGACGGCTACACCTTC.

The chain uses TRBV19 and TRBJ1-6, with D uncertain. CDR1 is LNHDA, CDR2 SQIVND, per germline (reference sequence). V was trimmed by 4 bases and J by 5 bases, leaving 12 bases between them. This CDR3 comprises 15 residues. The CDR3 is CASSTLTGNNSPLHF. CDR3 nucleotide sequence: TGTGCCAGTAGTACCTTGACGGGAAATAATTCACCCCTCCACTTT. The whole variable domain, remainder taken from reference TRBV19 and TRBJ1-6, is DGGITQSPKYLFRKEGQNVTLSCEQNLNHDAMYWYRQDPGQGLRLIYYSQIVNDFQKGDIAEGYSVSREKKESFPLTVTSAQKNPTAFYLCASSTLTGNNSPLHFGNGTRLTVT.

The rearrangement links TRBV5-1 to TRBJ2-5, with D possibly being TRBD2 (5 bases). Trimming removed 3 bases from V and 2 bases from J, with 14 bases in between. There are 15 residues in the CDR3. CDR1 and CDR2 from the germline V gene are SGHRS and YFSETQ. The CDR3 here is CASSSGIRLQETQYF. CDR3 in DNA: TGCGCCAGCAGCTCGGGGATCCGTCTGCAAGAGACCCAGTACTTC.

This chain joins TRBV9 and TRBJ2-7; the match to TRBD1 covers 7 bases. The V and J ends lost 3 bases and 7 bases, in that order; junction bases with no gene match: 10. This CDR3 has 14 amino acids. Germline assignment: CDR1 SGDLS and CDR2 YYNGEE. CDR3 protein: CASSEGDSPREQYF. CDR3 nucleotide sequence: TGTGCCAGCAGCGAGGGGGACAGCCCGAGGGAGCAGTACTTC. Looking up the rest from reference TRBV9 and TRBJ2-7 gives the full variable domain: DSGVTQTPKHLITATGQRVTLRCSPRSGDLSVYWYQQSLDQGLQFLIQYYNGEERAKGNILERFSAQQFPDLHSELNLSSLELGDSALYFCASSEGDSPREQYFGPGTRLTVT.

This rearrangement joins TRBV2 to TRBJ2-1, with D possibly TRBD1 on 6 matching bases. CDR3 length: 14 residues. The V gene lost 6 bases and the J gene lost 10 bases, with 19 bases spanning the gap. Germline CDR1 SNHLY, CDR2 FYNNEI. The DNA of the CDR3 is TGTGCCAGCAGCGGTAACCGACAGGCCCCCGAGCAGTTCTTC. Protein: CASSGNRQAPEQFF.

The chain links TRBV6-2 or TRBV6-3 to TRBJ2-1; TRBD2 aligns across 7 bases. CDR3 size: 16 residues. V shed 10 bases and J 0 bases; nucleotides not matched to a gene: 12. The germline V gene encodes CDR1 MNHEY and CDR2 SVGEGT. The CDR3: CATTPGWGGSYNEQFF. Written as DNA, the CDR3 is TGTGCCACCACCCCGGGATGGGGGGGCTCCTACAATGAGCAGTTCTTC.

V gene TRBV2 combines with J gene TRBJ1-2; D may be TRBD1 (5 bases). V was shortened by 4 bases and J by 4 bases, with 10 bases between the two germline ends. The CDR3 loop spans 13 amino acids. Per the germline V gene, CDR1 is SNHLY and CDR2 is FYNNEI. The CDR3 sequence: CASSADRGYGYTF. CDR3 nucleotide sequence: TGTGCCAGCAGTGCCGACAGAGGCTATGGCTACACCTTC.

The V call is TRBV5-4, the J call TRBJ2-1; TRBD2 matches 13 bases. V shed 3 bases and J 2 bases; nucleotides not matched to a gene: 8. Germline CDR1 reads SGHNT; CDR2 reads YYREEE (reference sequence). The CDR3 loop spans 18 amino acids. The CDR3 bases are TGTGCCAGCAGCTACCGACTAGCGGGGGGTGGGCCCTACAATGAGCAGTTCTTC. Its protein product is CASSYRLAGGGPYNEQFF.

The CDR3 sequence: CSARQPANYGYTF. The CDR3 DNA sequence: TGCAGCGCCCGACAGCCAGCTAACTATGGCTACACCTTC. J is TRBJ1-2 and V is TRBV29-1; D is perhaps TRBD1 (5 bases). The V gene lost 7 bases and the J gene lost 0 bases, with 12 bases spanning the gap. Germline values: CDR1 SQVTM, CDR2 ANQGSEA. CDR3 length equals 13 residues.

CDR3: CASSLIGGRTDTQYF. The CDR3 nucleotides read TGTGCCAGCAGCTTAATCGGGGGGCGCACAGATACGCAGTATTTT. The J gene is TRBJ2-3, the V gene TRBV7-3; a weak D match, TRBD2 (7 bases). Trimming removed 1 base from V and 1 base from J, with 9 bases in between. From germline, CDR1 is SGHTA and CDR2 FQGTGA. The CDR3 runs to 15 residues.

The V gene is TRBV24-1, the J gene TRBJ2-5; D is possibly TRBD1 (6 bases). Germline V gives CDR1 KGHDR, CDR2 SFDVKD. The V end was cut by 4 bases, the J end by 1 base, with 9 bases between. This CDR3 region has 14 residues. Here the CDR3 reads CATSDGQPQETQYF. The CDR3 DNA reads as TGTGCCACCAGTGACGGACAGCCCCAAGAGACCCAGTACTTC.

This clone was counted a few times. This chain uses TRBV7-3 with TRBJ1-1, with D unresolved. The CDR3 is 13 residues long. Between the trimmed V and J ends, which lost 0 bases and 3 bases, there was a span of 5 bases. Looked up from germline, CDR1 is SGHTA and CDR2 is FQGTGA. CDR3 coding DNA: TGTGCCAGCAGCTTAACTCTAGACACTGAAGCTTTCTTT. This sequence encodes CASSLTLDTEAFF.

The chain is built from TRBV6-5 and TRBJ1-1, with 7 bases fitting TRBD1. The junction had 4 bases not matched to a gene; V was cut back by 8 bases and J by 1 base. The germline CDR1 and CDR2 sequences are MNHEY and SVGAGI. This CDR3 spans 13 amino acids. The CDR3 reads CASETGRNTEAFF. CDR3 sequence (DNA): TGTGCCAGCGAGACAGGGCGGAACACTGAAGCTTTCTTT.

This clone was seen only a few times. The gene calls are TRBV7-2 and TRBJ2-5, with D possibly matching TRBD1 (6 bases). Germline-derived CDR1 and CDR2 are SGHTA and FQGNSA. Trimming took 1 base from V and 4 from J, leaving 19 bases between them. The CDR3 is made up of 17 amino acids. The CDR3 nucleotides read TGTGCCAGCAGCTTAGATCCACCACAGGGAGTATTAGAGACCCAGTACTTC. This sequence encodes CASSLDPPQGVLETQYF.

The chain is built from TRBV3-1 (or the pseudogene TRBV3-2) and TRBJ2-5, with unresolved D. V shed 0 bases and J shed 2 bases, with 4 bases lying between them. CDR3 length equals 13 residues. Germline values: CDR1 LGHDT, CDR2 YNNKEL (reference sequence). The CDR3 nucleotides read TGTGCCAGCAGCCAAGACAGTCAAGAGACCCAGTACTTC. It codes for CASSQDSQETQYF.

The genes are TRBV30 and TRBJ2-5, with D possibly being TRBD2 (5 bases). Per germline, CDR1 GTSNPN and CDR2 SVGIG (reference sequence). CDR3 length equals 15 residues. The V end lost 4 bases, the J end lost 4 bases, and 19 bases lay between the germline ends. CDR3 in amino acids: CAWTLSKGGRETQYF. The CDR3 nucleotides are TGTGCCTGGACCCTCTCAAAAGGAGGACGAGAGACCCAGTACTTC.

The rearrangement joins TRBV19 to TRBJ1-1; maybe TRBD1 (6 bases). Germline V gene sequence: CDR1 LNHDA, CDR2 SQIVND (reference sequence). The V gene lost 2 bases and the J gene lost 4 bases, with 17 bases spanning the gap. This CDR3 has 16 amino acids. Here the CDR3 DNA reads TGTGCCAGTAGTATAACGGGGGGCGCTGGGGGCACTGAAGCTTTCTTT. Protein: CASSITGGAGGTEAFF.